Listed here is a single T cell receptor (beta chain). A second about 6 to 12 cycle PCR used barcoded and J-beta primers. All samples yielded 2.5 million or more CDR3-containing paired-end reads. TCRdb analysed the 5' RACE reads with MiXCR anew, one entry per CDR3 protein. Among around 1,000,000 distinct CDR3 sequences listed, 30% to 40% were seen once. CDR3 length: 14 residues. The V and J ends lost 1 base and 0 bases respectively, with 9 bases between them. Germline lookup yields CDR1 DFQATT and CDR2 SNEGSKA (reference sequence). The source of the sample is a study of blood T cells in healthy people across ages. Isolated per sample were at least 6 million PBMCs.

Sequencing was performed on blood. This clonotype was obtained from a young man in good health. The rearrangement uses TRBV20-1 and TRBJ1-1; perhaps TRBD1 as D (6 bases). CDR3 coding DNA: TGCAGTGCTAGAGGGGGGGCTATGAACACTGAAGCTTTCTTT. It yields the protein CSARGGAMNTEAFF.